The TCR beta chain under discussion was sequenced for a study of patients and donors after allogeneic stem cell transplantation. TCRdb fed the RT-PCR reads into MiXCR, producing one record per CDR3 protein. The repertoire includes 920,000 or so distinct CDR3 sequences, around 17% of them detected once, and about 6% sits in the top ten. This clonotype has more than one count but fewer than ten. Specimen: blood, either unsorted or a sorted T cell fraction (not recorded which). This receptor was identified in a human donor who was either an allogeneic HSCT recipient or a stem cell or donor lymphocyte infusion donor (not recorded which). It is not recorded whose cells these are; they may come from a transplant donor.

CDR3 sequence reads: CASSPQTPTNYGYTF. In DNA, the CDR3 is TGTGCCAGCTCACCCCAGACACCTACTAACTATGGCTACACCTTC. The V gene is TRBV18, the J gene TRBJ1-2; no clear D. The CDR3 is 15 residues long. The germline CDR1 and CDR2 sequences are KGHSH and LQKENI. V was clipped by 3 bases and J by 0 bases, with 11 bases between them.